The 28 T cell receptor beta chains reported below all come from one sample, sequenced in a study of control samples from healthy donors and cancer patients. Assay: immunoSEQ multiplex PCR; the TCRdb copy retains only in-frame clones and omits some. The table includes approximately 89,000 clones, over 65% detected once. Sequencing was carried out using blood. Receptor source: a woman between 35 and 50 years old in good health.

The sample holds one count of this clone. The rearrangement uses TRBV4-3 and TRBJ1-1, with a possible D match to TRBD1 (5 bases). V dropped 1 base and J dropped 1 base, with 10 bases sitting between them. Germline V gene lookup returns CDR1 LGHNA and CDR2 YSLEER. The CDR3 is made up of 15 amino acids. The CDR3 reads CASSQAPQGNTEAFF. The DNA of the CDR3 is TGCGCCAGCAGCCAAGCACCCCAGGGGAACACTGAAGCTTTCTTT.

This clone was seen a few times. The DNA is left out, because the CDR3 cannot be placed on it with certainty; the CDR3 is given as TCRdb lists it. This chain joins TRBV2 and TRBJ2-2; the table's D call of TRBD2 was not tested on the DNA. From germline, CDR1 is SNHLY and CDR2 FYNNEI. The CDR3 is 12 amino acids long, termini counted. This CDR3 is CASSFGAGELFF.

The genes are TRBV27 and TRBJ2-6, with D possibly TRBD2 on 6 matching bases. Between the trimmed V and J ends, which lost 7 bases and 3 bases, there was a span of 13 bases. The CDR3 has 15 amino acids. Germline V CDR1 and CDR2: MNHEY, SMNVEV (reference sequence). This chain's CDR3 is CASKRGIFGANVLTF. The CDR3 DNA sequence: TGTGCCAGCAAACGGGGGATCTTTGGGGCCAACGTCCTGACTTTC.

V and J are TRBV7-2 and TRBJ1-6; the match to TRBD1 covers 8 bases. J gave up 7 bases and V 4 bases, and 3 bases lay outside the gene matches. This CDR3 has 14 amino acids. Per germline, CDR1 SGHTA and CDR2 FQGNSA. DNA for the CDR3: TGTGCCAGCAGCTCGACAGGGGTAAATTCACCCCTCCACTTT. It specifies CASSSTGVNSPLHF.

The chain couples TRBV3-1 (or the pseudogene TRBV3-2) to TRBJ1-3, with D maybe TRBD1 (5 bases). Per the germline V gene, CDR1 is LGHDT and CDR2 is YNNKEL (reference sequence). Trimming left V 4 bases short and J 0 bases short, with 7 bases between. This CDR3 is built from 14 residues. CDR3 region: CASSRGDSGNTIYF. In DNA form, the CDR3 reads TGTGCCAGCAGCCGGGGGGACTCTGGAAACACCATATATTTT.

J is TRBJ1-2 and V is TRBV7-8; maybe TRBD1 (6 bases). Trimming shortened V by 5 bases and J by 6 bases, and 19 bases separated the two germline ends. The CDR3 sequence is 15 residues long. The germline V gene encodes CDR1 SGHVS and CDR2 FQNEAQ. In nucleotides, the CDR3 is TGTGCCAGCAGCCCCCGGGGGGCAGGGTATGATGGCTACACCTTC. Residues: CASSPRGAGYDGYTF.

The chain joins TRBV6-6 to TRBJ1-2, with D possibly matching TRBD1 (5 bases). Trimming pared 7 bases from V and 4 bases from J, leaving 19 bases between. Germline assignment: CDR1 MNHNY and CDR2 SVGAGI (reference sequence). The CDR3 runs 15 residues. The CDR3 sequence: CASTKDNEGFYGYTF. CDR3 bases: TGTGCCAGCACCAAAGATAACGAGGGGTTCTATGGCTACACCTTC.

CDR3 region: CATSDSDWVGNYGYTF. In nucleotides, the CDR3 is TGTGCCACCAGTGATTCTGATTGGGTTGGCAACTATGGCTACACCTTC. V usage is TRBV24-1 and J usage is TRBJ1-2; D gene ambiguous. CDR3 size: 16 residues. V gave up 2 bases and J gave up 2 bases, with 14 bases separating them. Germline CDR1 KGHDR, CDR2 SFDVKD.

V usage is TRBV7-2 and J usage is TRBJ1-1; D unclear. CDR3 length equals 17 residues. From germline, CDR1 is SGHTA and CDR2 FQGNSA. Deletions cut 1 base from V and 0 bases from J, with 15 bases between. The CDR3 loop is CASSLDNPRAMNTEAFF. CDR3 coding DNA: TGTGCCAGCAGCTTAGATAACCCACGGGCCATGAACACTGAAGCTTTCTTT.

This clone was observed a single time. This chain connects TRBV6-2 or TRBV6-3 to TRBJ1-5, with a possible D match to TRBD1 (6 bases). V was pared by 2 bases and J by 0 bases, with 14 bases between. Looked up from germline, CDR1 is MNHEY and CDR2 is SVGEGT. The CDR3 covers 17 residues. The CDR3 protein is CASSYRRGAGSNQPQHF. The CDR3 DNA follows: TGTGCCAGCAGTTACCGCCGGGGGGCTGGTAGCAATCAGCCCCAGCATTTT.

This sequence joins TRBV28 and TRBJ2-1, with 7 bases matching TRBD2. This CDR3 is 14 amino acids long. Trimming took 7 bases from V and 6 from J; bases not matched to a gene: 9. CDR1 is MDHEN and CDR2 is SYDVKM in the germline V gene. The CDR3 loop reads CASTGSGGGNEQFF. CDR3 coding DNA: TGTGCCAGCACGGGGAGTGGGGGGGGCAATGAGCAGTTCTTC.

CDR3 amino acids: CASNRGTNEQFF. In DNA, the CDR3 is TGTGCCAGTAACAGGGGGACAAATGAGCAGTTCTTC. The chain uses TRBV19 and TRBJ2-1; 8 positions match TRBD1. Germline V lookup: CDR1 LNHDA, CDR2 SQIVND (reference sequence). This CDR3 has 12 residues. J gave up 7 bases and V 7 bases, and 3 bases lay outside the gene matches.

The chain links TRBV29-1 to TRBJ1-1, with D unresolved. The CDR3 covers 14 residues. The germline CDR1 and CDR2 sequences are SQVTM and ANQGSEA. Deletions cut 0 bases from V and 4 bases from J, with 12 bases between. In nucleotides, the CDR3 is TGCAGCGTTGAAGATCCGGGGAGAGCCACTGAAGCTTTCTTT. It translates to CSVEDPGRATEAFF.

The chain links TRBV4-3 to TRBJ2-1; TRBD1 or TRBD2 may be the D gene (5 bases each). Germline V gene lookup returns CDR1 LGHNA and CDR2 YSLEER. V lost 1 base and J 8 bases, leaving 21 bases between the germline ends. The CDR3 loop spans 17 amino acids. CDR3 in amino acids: CASSQGPGRRLRDEQFF. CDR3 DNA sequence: TGCGCCAGCAGCCAAGGGCCGGGACGCCGACTGAGGGATGAGCAGTTCTTC.

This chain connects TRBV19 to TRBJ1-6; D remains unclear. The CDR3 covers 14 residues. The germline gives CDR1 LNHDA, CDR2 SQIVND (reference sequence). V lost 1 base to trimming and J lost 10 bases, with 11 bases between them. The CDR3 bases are TGTGCCAGTAGTATAGGAGACATTGGCTCACCCCTCCACTTT. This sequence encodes CASSIGDIGSPLHF.

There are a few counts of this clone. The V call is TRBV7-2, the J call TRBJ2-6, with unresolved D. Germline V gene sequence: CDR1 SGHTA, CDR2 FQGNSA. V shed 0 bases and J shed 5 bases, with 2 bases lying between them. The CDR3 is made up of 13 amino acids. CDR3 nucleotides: TGTGCCAGCAGCTTAGCGAGGGCCAACGTCCTGACTTTC. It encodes CASSLARANVLTF.

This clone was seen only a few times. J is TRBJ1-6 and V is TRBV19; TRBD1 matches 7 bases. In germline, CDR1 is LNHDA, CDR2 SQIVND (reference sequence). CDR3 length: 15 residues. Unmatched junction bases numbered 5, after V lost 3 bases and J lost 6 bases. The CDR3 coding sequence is TGTGCCAGTAGTATCATGGCAGGGGGTAATTCACCCCTCCACTTT. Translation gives CASSIMAGGNSPLHF.

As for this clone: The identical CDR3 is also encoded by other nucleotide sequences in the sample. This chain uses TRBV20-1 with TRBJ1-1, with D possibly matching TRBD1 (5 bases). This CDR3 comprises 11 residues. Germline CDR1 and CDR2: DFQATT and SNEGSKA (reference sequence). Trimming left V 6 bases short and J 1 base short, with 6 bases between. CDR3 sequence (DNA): TGCAGTGCCGGGGGGAACACTGAAGCTTTCTTT. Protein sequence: CSAGGNTEAFF.

The CDR3 sequence is CASSHPTRTEAFF. The CDR3 DNA is TGCGCCAGCAGCCACCCGACTAGGACTGAAGCTTTCTTT. V is TRBV5-1 and J is TRBJ1-1, with D unclear. This CDR3 region has 13 residues. The V end lost 4 bases, the J end lost 5 bases, and 12 bases lay between the germline ends. CDR1 SGHRS and CDR2 YFSETQ come from the germline V gene.

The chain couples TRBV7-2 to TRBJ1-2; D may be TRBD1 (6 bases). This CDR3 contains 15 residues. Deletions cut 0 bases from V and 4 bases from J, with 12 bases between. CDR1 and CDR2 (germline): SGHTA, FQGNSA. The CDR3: CASSLAVGGGYGYTF. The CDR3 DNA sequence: TGTGCCAGCAGCTTAGCCGTGGGAGGGGGCTATGGCTACACCTTC. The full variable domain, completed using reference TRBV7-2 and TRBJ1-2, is GAGVSQSPSNKVTEKGKDVELRCDPISGHTALYWYRQSLGQGLEFLIYFQGNSAPDKSGLPSDRFSAERTGGSVSTLTIQRTQQEDSAVYLCASSLAVGGGYGYTFGSGTRLTVV.

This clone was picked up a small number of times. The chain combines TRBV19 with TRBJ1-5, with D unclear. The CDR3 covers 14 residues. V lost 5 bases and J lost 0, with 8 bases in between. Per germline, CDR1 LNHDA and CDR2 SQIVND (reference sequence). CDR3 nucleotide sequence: TGTGCCAGTAGTGTCGGACTTAGCAATCAGCCCCAGCATTTT. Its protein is CASSVGLSNQPQHF.

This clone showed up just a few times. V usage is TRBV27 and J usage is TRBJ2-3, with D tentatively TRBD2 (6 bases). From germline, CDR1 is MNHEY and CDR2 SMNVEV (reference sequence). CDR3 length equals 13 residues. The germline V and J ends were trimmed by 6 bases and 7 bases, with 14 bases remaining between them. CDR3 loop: CASSPEGFYTQYF. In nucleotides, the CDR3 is TGTGCCAGCAGCCCGGAGGGGTTTTATACGCAGTATTTT.

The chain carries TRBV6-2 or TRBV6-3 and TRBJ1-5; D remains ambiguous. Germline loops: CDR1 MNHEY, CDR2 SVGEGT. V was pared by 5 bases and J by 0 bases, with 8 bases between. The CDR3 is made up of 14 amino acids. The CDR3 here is CASSVQRSNQPQHF. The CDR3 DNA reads TGTGCCAGCAGTGTACAGCGTAGCAATCAGCCCCAGCATTTT.

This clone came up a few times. The CDR3 coding sequence is TGTGCCAGCAGCCTTCGGGGCGGTGCCCTGCGTGGCTACACCTTC. It is translated as CASSLRGGALRGYTF. The V call is TRBV11-2, the J call TRBJ1-2, with D perhaps TRBD1 (5 bases). The V gene lost 5 bases and the J gene lost 7 bases, with 20 bases spanning the gap. There are 15 residues in the CDR3. The germline CDR1 and CDR2 sequences are SGHAT and FQNNGV.

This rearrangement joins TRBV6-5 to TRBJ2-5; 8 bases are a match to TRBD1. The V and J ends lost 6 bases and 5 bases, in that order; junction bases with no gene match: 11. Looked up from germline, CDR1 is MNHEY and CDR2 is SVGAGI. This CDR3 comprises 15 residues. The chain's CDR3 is CASSSVQGGPETQYF. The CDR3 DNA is TGTGCCAGCAGCAGTGTACAGGGGGGACCTGAGACCCAGTACTTC.

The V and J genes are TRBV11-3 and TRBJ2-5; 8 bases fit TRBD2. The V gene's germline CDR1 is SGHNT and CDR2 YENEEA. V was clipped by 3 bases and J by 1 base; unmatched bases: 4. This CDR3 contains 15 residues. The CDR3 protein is CASSFWAGGQETQYF. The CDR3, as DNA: TGTGCCAGCAGCTTCTGGGCGGGGGGCCAAGAGACCCAGTACTTC.

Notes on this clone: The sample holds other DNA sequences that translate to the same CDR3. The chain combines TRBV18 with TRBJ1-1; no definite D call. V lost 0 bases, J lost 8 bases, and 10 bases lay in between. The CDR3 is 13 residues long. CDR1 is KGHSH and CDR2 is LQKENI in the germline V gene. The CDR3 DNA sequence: TGTGCCAGCTCACCACCCGGAAGTACAGAAGCTTTCTTT. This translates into CASSPPGSTEAFF.

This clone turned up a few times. The CDR3 loop is CASQPGRGGGYGYTF. The CDR3 DNA reads as TGTGCCAGCCAACCCGGGAGGGGCGGGGGCTATGGCTACACCTTC. The chain carries TRBV5-6 and TRBJ1-2, with a possible D match to TRBD1 (5 bases). This CDR3 contains 15 residues. Per germline, CDR1 SGHDT and CDR2 YYEEEE. Trimming cost V 7 bases and J 4 bases, with 20 bases left between them. Full variable domain (rest looked up from reference TRBV5-6 and TRBJ1-2): DAGVTQSPTHLIKTRGQQVTLRCSPKSGHDTVSWYQQALGQGPQFIFQYYEEEERQRGNFPDRFSGHQFPNYSSELNVNALLLGDSALYLCASQPGRGGGYGYTFGSGTRLTVV.